This T cell receptor (beta chain) stems from a study of blood T cells in healthy people across ages. Study-wide results and caveats: Long-lived donors had more naive CD4+ cells and higher diversity than aged donors.

A second PCR, run for about 6 to 12 cycles, used a sample-barcoded 5' primer plus a J-beta primer mix. From the 5' RACE reads, TCRdb called clonotypes with MiXCR, one entry per CDR3 protein. The table has fewer than 2,000,000 distinct CDR3 sequences, roughly two fifths seen once. CDR3 length equals 14 residues. The trim removed 6 bases at V and 3 bases at J, leaving 5 bases unmatched. This clonotype was found many times. What it recognizes is unknown. The authors extracted at least 5 micrograms of total RNA per sample. The chain is built from TRBV12-3 or TRBV12-4 and TRBJ1-2; 9 positions match TRBD1. Sequencing input: blood. This TCR was recovered from a human donor in good health. Written as DNA, the CDR3 is TGTGCCAGCAGCCGGGACAGGGCTGACTATGGCTACACCTTC. Translated, it gives CASSRDRADYGYTF.